Below are 29 T cell receptor beta chains sequenced from a single sample in a study of CD8+CD57+ T cells in acquired aplastic anemia. CDR3 and TCR beta VDJ profiling relied on a genomic DNA template. From the reads, TCRdb called clonotypes with MiXCR, one entry per CDR3 protein. Among about 160,000 distinct CDR3 sequences, approximately 44% were seen once, and the ten largest hold 2.5% to 4%. Only patients with CD8+CD57+ cell expansion on flow cytometry were chosen for sequencing. Sequencing was done on a sample of sorted CD4+, CD8+, or CD8+CD57+ T cells (not recorded which) from PBMCs. The receptors stem from a human donor with aplastic anemia.

Of note for this clonotype: This may be a read error, as it is one base from a much larger clone. This sequence joins TRBV6-1 and TRBJ2-1; D gene uncertain. Looked up from germline, CDR1 is MNHNS and CDR2 is SASEGT. V lost 6 bases and J 9 bases, leaving 18 bases between the germline ends. The CDR3 is 14 residues long. CDR3 residues: CASRQGVANSEQFF. The CDR3 bases are TGTGCCAGCAGGCAAGGAGTCGCTAACAGTGAGCAGTTCTTC.

This clonotype was counted at least ten times. This chain connects TRBV10-3 to TRBJ2-1, with TRBD2 identical over 13 bases. The CDR3 runs to 20 residues. The germline CDR1 and CDR2 sequences are ENHRY and SYGVKD. V was clipped by 0 bases and J by 0 bases; unmatched bases: 8. The CDR3 coding sequence is TGTGCCATCAGTGAGTCGACTAGCGGGAGGACAAAAAGCTCCTACAATGAGCAGTTCTTC. Protein product: CAISESTSGRTKSSYNEQFF.

This chain uses TRBV20-1 with TRBJ2-7; D is perhaps TRBD2 (7 bases). With 6 bases removed from V and 0 bases from J, the gap between germline ends came to 12 bases. This CDR3 contains 13 residues. CDR1 DFQATT and CDR2 SNEGSKA come from the germline V gene (reference sequence). The CDR3 reads CSARGTTSYEQYF. CDR3 DNA sequence: TGCAGTGCGAGGGGGACTACCTCCTACGAGCAGTACTTC.

This clonotype occurred many times. This chain uses TRBV11-1 with TRBJ1-6, with D unclear. The ends were cut back, 5 bases at V and 6 bases at J, with 11 bases in the middle. Germline CDR1 and CDR2: SGHAT and FQDESV (reference sequence). The CDR3 runs 14 residues. CDR3 sequence reads: CASSIASGNSPLHF. CDR3 coding DNA: TGTGCCAGCAGCATTGCTTCCGGTAATTCACCCCTCCACTTT.

On this clonotype: The germline gene is not matched at one end of the junction; a read error may be the cause. This chain uses TRBV10-3 with TRBJ2-7; 14 nucleotides agree with TRBD2. CDR1 and CDR2 from the germline V gene are ENHRY and SYGVKD. The CDR3 length is 17 residues. CDR3 amino acids: CASSYVGLAGGSYEQYF. The CDR3 DNA follows: TGTGCCAGCAGTTACGTCGGACTAGCGGGGGGCTCCTACGAGCAGTACTTC.

Many counts were recorded for this clonotype. CDR3 in amino acids: CASSIGGTPLHF. The CDR3 coding sequence is TGTGCCAGCAGTATAGGAGGAACCCCCCTCCACTTT. The genes are TRBV6-1 and TRBJ1-6; no firm D call. The CDR3 contains 12 residues. The germline V gene has CDR1 MNHNS and CDR2 SASEGT. V was pared by 5 bases and J by 13 bases, with 12 bases between.

V usage is TRBV10-3 and J usage is TRBJ1-1; 8 nucleotides match TRBD1. J was trimmed by 1 base and V by 6 bases; bases with no gene match: 1. CDR1 and CDR2 (germline): ENHRY, SYGVKD. The CDR3 is 13 amino acids. CDR3 nucleotides: TGTGCCATCAGGGGACAGGAGAACACTGAAGCTTTCTTT. This codes for CAIRGQENTEAFF.

There are many counts of this clonotype. This chain joins TRBV7-9 and TRBJ1-1, with D unresolved. V gave up 5 bases and J gave up 2 bases, with 12 bases separating them. Germline CDR1 is SEHNR and CDR2 is FQNEAQ (reference sequence). The CDR3 loop spans 14 amino acids. CDR3 amino acids: CASSLEAGNTEAFF. The CDR3 coding sequence is TGTGCCAGCAGCCTAGAGGCGGGCAACACTGAAGCTTTCTTT.

This clonotype was observed many times. V gene TRBV2 combines with J gene TRBJ2-2; 7 nucleotides line up with TRBD1. V dropped 7 bases and J dropped 6; count of bases not matched to a gene: 5. The V gene's germline CDR1 is SNHLY and CDR2 FYNNEI. This CDR3 is 13 amino acids long. The CDR3 spells CASTEGAAGELFF. In DNA form, the CDR3 reads TGTGCCAGCACCGAGGGGGCGGCCGGGGAGCTGTTTTTT.

The J gene is TRBJ1-2, the V gene TRBV19, with 7 nucleotides matching TRBD1. J gave up 4 bases and V 5 bases, and 10 bases lay outside the gene matches. Looked up from germline, CDR1 is LNHDA and CDR2 is SQIVND (reference sequence). CDR3 length: 15 amino acids. DNA for the CDR3: TGTGCCAGTAGTCCTCCGGGACAGCTGGGCTATGGCTACACCTTC. Its translation: CASSPPGQLGYGYTF. Together with reference TRBV19 and TRBJ1-2, the CDR3 gives the full variable domain: DGGITQSPKYLFRKEGQNVTLSCEQNLNHDAMYWYRQDPGQGLRLIYYSQIVNDFQKGDIAEGYSVSREKKESFPLTVTSAQKNPTAFYLCASSPPGQLGYGYTFGSGTRLTVV.

This chain links TRBV2 with TRBJ2-7; no definite D call. The germline gives CDR1 SNHLY, CDR2 FYNNEI. The CDR3 is 14 amino acids. Trimming cost V 5 bases and J 0 bases, with 11 bases left between them. CDR3 loop: CASSTAGRSYEQYF. CDR3 sequence (DNA): TGTGCCAGCAGTACTGCAGGACGCTCCTACGAGCAGTACTTC.

This rearrangement joins TRBV7-2 to TRBJ2-5; D call uncertain. From germline, CDR1 is SGHTA and CDR2 FQGNSA. Trimming shortened V by 4 bases and J by 5 bases, and 20 bases separated the two germline ends. The CDR3 extends over 16 amino acids. Here the CDR3 DNA reads TGTGCCAGCAGCTCCAGCAGTGTCTCGGCAGCGGAGACCCAGTACTTC. The encoded protein is CASSSSSVSAAETQYF.

This clonotype is categorized as medium-sized. The gene calls are TRBV2 and TRBJ2-7; TRBD1 might be the D (6 bases). Germline lookup yields CDR1 SNHLY and CDR2 FYNNEI. There are 13 residues in the CDR3. Trimming cost V 2 bases and J 7 bases, with 12 bases left between them. CDR3 in amino acids: CASSEQGYGEQYV. As DNA, the CDR3 is TGTGCCAGCAGTGAACAGGGGTATGGGGAGCAGTACGTC.

This clonotype was seen at least ten times. The rearrangement links TRBV6-1 to TRBJ1-2, with TRBD1 matching 10 bases. This CDR3 contains 15 residues. CDR1 is MNHNS and CDR2 is SASEGT in the germline V gene. V trimming: 6 bases; J trimming: 4 bases; junction bases outside the gene matches: 8. The CDR3 protein is CASSPGQGVGYGYTF. The CDR3 DNA sequence: TGTGCCAGCAGCCCCGGACAGGGGGTAGGCTATGGCTACACCTTC.

This clonotype occurred many times. This chain links TRBV20-1 with TRBJ2-2, with D perhaps matching TRBD2 (5 bases). CDR1 is DFQATT and CDR2 is SNEGSKA in the germline V gene (reference sequence). CDR3 length: 14 residues. V gave up 4 bases and J gave up 1 base, with 10 bases separating them. The CDR3, as DNA: TGCAGTGCTAATTCGGGGATGAACACCGGGGAGCTGTTTTTT. This sequence encodes CSANSGMNTGELFF.

The chain uses TRBV29-1 and TRBJ2-5; D remains unclear. The germline V gene encodes CDR1 SQVTM and CDR2 ANQGSEA. CDR3 length: 13 residues. V dropped 3 bases and J dropped 1 base, with 9 bases sitting between them. CDR3 amino acids: CSVDRPGQETQYF. CDR3 DNA sequence: TGCAGCGTTGATAGACCGGGCCAAGAGACCCAGTACTTC.

This clonotype was counted many times. The chain recombines TRBV4-3 with TRBJ1-5; TRBD1 matches 8 bases. This CDR3 comprises 13 residues. The germline V gene encodes CDR1 LGHNA and CDR2 YSLEER. Trimming cost V 1 base and J 7 bases; bases outside gene matches: 0. The CDR3 nucleotides read TGCGCCAGCAGCCAAGGGACAGGGCAGCCCCAGCATTTT. Protein sequence: CASSQGTGQPQHF.

Many counts were recorded for this clonotype. The chain joins TRBV24-1 to TRBJ1-2, with D tentatively TRBD1 (6 bases). The V end was cut by 4 bases, the J end by 6 bases, with 14 bases between. Looked up from germline, CDR1 is KGHDR and CDR2 is SFDVKD. The CDR3 covers 14 residues. The CDR3 is CATSDYTGLNGYTF. CDR3 sequence (DNA): TGTGCCACCAGTGACTATACAGGGTTAAATGGCTACACCTTC.

The J gene is TRBJ2-7, the V gene TRBV19, with D tentatively TRBD2 (5 bases). The CDR3 loop spans 12 amino acids. V was cut by 10 bases and J by 7 bases, with 17 bases left in between. The germline V gene has CDR1 LNHDA and CDR2 SQIVND (reference sequence). CDR3 in amino acids: CATRTSYNEQYV. The CDR3 coding sequence is TGTGCCACCCGGACTTCTTACAATGAGCAGTACGTC.

In its sample, this clonotype was seen once. The V and J genes are TRBV7-2 and TRBJ2-1; D unclear. Trimming removed 1 base at V and 6 bases at J, with 4 bases between. Per germline, CDR1 SGHTA and CDR2 FQGNSA. The CDR3 sequence is 12 residues long. CDR3 sequence: CASSLEGNEQFF. Here the CDR3 DNA reads TGTGCCAGCAGCTTAGAGGGCAATGAGCAGTTCTTC. Complete variable domain (other parts from reference TRBV7-2 and TRBJ2-1): GAGVSQSPSNKVTEKGKDVELRCDPISGHTALYWYRQSLGQGLEFLIYFQGNSAPDKSGLPSDRFSAERTGGSVSTLTIQRTQQEDSAVYLCASSLEGNEQFFGPGTRLTVL.

Note on this clonotype: This could be a read error, since a much larger clone is one nucleotide away. The V call is TRBV9, the J call TRBJ1-4, with 8 bases aligning to TRBD1. This CDR3 comprises 15 residues. Germline CDR1 is SGDLS and CDR2 is YYNGEE. Trimming took 4 bases from V and 7 from J; bases not matched to a gene: 9. Written as DNA, the CDR3 is TGTGCCAGCAGCCCTCGACAGGGGACGGGTGAAAAACTGTTTTTT. It codes for CASSPRQGTGEKLFF.

This clonotype was seen more than once but under ten times. The V gene is TRBV6-1, the J gene TRBJ1-4, with 11 bases matching TRBD1. Germline-derived CDR1 and CDR2 are MNHNS and SASEGT. The CDR3 runs 15 residues. Unmatched junction bases numbered 4, after V lost 4 bases and J lost 6 bases. CDR3 bases: TGTGCCAGCAGTGGGACAGGGGGCGTTTATGAAAAACTGTTTTTT. This sequence encodes CASSGTGGVYEKLFF.

The chain is built from TRBV10-3 and TRBJ2-7, with a tentative D call TRBD2 (6 bases). V dropped 4 bases and J dropped 5 bases, with 15 bases sitting between them. There are 14 residues in the CDR3. Per germline, CDR1 ENHRY and CDR2 SYGVKD. The CDR3 here is CAISARLETNEQYF. The CDR3 coding sequence is TGTGCCATCAGTGCGAGACTAGAAACGAACGAGCAGTACTTC.

The chain combines TRBV25-1 with TRBJ2-7; possibly TRBD1 or TRBD2 for D (5 bases each). CDR3 length: 14 amino acids. In germline, CDR1 is MGHDK, CDR2 SYGVNS. V lost 6 bases and J lost 4, with 16 bases in between. The CDR3, as DNA: TGTGCCAGCAGCCAACACCAAGGGACGTACGAGCAGTACTTC. It codes for CASSQHQGTYEQYF.

V gene TRBV25-1 combines with J gene TRBJ2-3; D is uncertain. V gave up 3 bases and J gave up 2 bases, with 21 bases separating them. This CDR3 comprises 18 residues. Germline-derived CDR1 and CDR2 are MGHDK and SYGVNS. CDR3 protein: CASSESPSRIRITDTQYF. The CDR3 DNA reads as TGTGCCAGCAGTGAGAGCCCCTCAAGGATCAGAATCACAGATACGCAGTATTTT.

This clonotype was found once. The V gene is TRBV7-8, the J gene TRBJ1-4, with 7 bases aligning to TRBD1. The V gene's germline CDR1 is SGHVS and CDR2 FQNEAQ. There are 14 residues in the CDR3. The V segment lost 3 bases and the J segment 8 bases; nucleotides outside the gene matches: 6. The CDR3 is CASSFRGGEEKLFF. CDR3 DNA: TGTGCCAGCAGCTTCAGAGGGGGCGAGGAAAAACTGTTTTTT.

This rearrangement joins TRBV19 to TRBJ2-1; a possible D gene is TRBD1 (6 bases). The CDR3 is 15 residues long. Germline V gene sequence: CDR1 LNHDA, CDR2 SQIVND (reference sequence). Between the trimmed V and J ends, which lost 7 bases and 4 bases, there was a span of 17 bases. CDR3 protein: CASTGDTWTYNEQFF. CDR3 nucleotide sequence: TGTGCCAGTACCGGGGACACCTGGACGTACAATGAGCAGTTCTTC.

This clonotype was seen only a few times. This sequence joins TRBV7-2 and TRBJ1-2; 8 positions match TRBD1. The CDR3 is 12 residues long. V trimming: 5 bases; J trimming: 8 bases; junction bases outside the gene matches: 4. CDR1 SGHTA and CDR2 FQGNSA come from the germline V gene. The CDR3 reads CASSGGQVGYTF. The DNA for the CDR3 is TGTGCCAGCAGCGGGGGACAGGTGGGCTACACCTTC. Filled out from reference TRBV7-2 and TRBJ1-2, the complete variable domain reads GAGVSQSPSNKVTEKGKDVELRCDPISGHTALYWYRQSLGQGLEFLIYFQGNSAPDKSGLPSDRFSAERTGGSVSTLTIQRTQQEDSAVYLCASSGGQVGYTFGSGTRLTVV.

This clonotype was recorded at least ten times. V gene TRBV4-3 combines with J gene TRBJ2-2; a weak D match, TRBD1 (6 bases). Trimming pared 3 bases from V and 7 bases from J, leaving 9 bases between. The length of the CDR3 is 13 residues. CDR1 is LGHNA, CDR2 YSLEER, per germline. CDR3: CASSQAGVGELFF. CDR3 coding DNA: TGCGCCAGCAGCCAGGCAGGGGTCGGGGAGCTGTTTTTT.